Sequencing of this T cell receptor beta chain was carried out in a study of beta chain features in type 1 diabetes (dated by TCRdb to 2016 to 2019). Regarding the study in general: Mean age, gender distribution, total cell number and subset yield did not differ between patients and healthy donors. A total of over 95,000,000 sorted cells were examined across all samples, and RNA yield correlated strongly with the number of cells per subset. The study compared the TCRB repertoires of sorted circulating CD4+ T cell subsets in recently diagnosed type 1 diabetes patients with those in matched healthy donors. Regulatory and stem cell-like memory subsets were obtained from only 8 patients and roughly 8 healthy donors, while naive and central memory subsets were obtained from all 30 or so donors.

Each donor gave one peripheral blood draw, roughly 110 mL on average, collected into heparinised tubes. Using a panel that included CD45RO, CCR7, CD25, CD127, CD95 and CD27, naive, central memory, regulatory and stem cell-like memory CD4+ T cells were sorted on a BD FACSAria II. Every sorted population had a purity above 98%. Right away, PBMCs were isolated by Lymphoprep density gradient centrifugation and were stained directly, with no culture step. To minimize batch effects, samples were stained and sorted in pairs, one healthy donor with one patient per experiment. The entire isolated RNA was reverse transcribed using the High Capacity cDNA Reverse Transcription Kit, and thus expressed TCRB transcripts were sequenced. Naive, central memory and regulatory T cell samples underwent deep immunoSEQ sequencing, averaging about 3.3 million total reads per sample. Sorted cells were lysed in RLT buffer, and RNA was extracted using DNase-treated RNeasy Micro or Mini kits according to cell number. To prevent cross-contamination, every cell subset was processed on its own, while patient and healthy donor samples were processed together. The immunoSEQ multiplex PCR was used to amplify TCRB sequences from cDNA, generating 87-bp fragments that spanned the CDR3 region. The amplicons were sequenced using the Illumina HiSeq platform. For the original study's pipeline: PCR bias was computationally corrected using synthetic template baselines, reads within Hamming distance 2 were collapsed, and singletons that could not be merged were discarded. Reads were aligned against IMGT so that V, D and J genes, CDR3 length and insertions or deletions at six rearrangement sites could be assigned. Within each subset, clonotype counts were normalized to the number of sorted cells before true diversity and Gini coefficients were calculated with the tcR R package. The overlap coefficient, calculated on TCRB nucleotide sequences, was used to quantify repertoire sharing. As a proxy for the pre-selection repertoire, out-of-frame TCRB sequences from naive cells were analyzed. Imported from immuneACCESS, the table was reduced by TCRdb to in-frame sequences with V and J called. These copies leave out some clones; in studies compared against another copy, an unresolved V gene accounts for under half, and the cause of the remainder is not known. V and J calls and clone size are given by that table; D and trimming were obtained from the DNA. The sample table contains 250,000 to 350,000 clones; only one count was recorded for more than 13% of them. The ten largest clonotypes hold about 0.015% of the sample.

A word on this clone: It lacks a known antigen. No much larger clonotype is one base removed from it; base qualities were not supplied.

Beyond this particular receptor, the publication reports: A moderate but significant shortening of TCRB CDR3 length was observed in type 1 diabetes patients in all four CD4+ subsets. Shorter templates might have been favored by PCR, but patient and control samples were amplified and corrected together, so both groups would have been affected equally by any skew. At VDJ recombination sites, type 1 diabetes patients had fewer insertions and more deleted nucleotides, which implies abnormalities in thymic rearrangement. Because small numbers of individuals were included in the HLA sub-analyses, any influence of HLA type on TCRB rearrangement was left unresolved. Naive, central memory and regulatory TCRB repertoires appeared to be more similar among patients than among healthy donors. Because cDNA rather than genomic DNA was sequenced, highly expressing activated cells could have been over-represented, although no difference in activation and CD3 levels was found between groups.

The sequence derives from a man younger than 45 with type 1 diabetes. The sample taken for sequencing was naive CD4+ T cells from blood. The sample's cell subset or site label, in plain terms: true naive CD4+ T cells.

The CDR3 loop reads CASGLFGLAGRSNTGELFF. The DNA reads TGTGCCAGCGGTCTCTTTGGACTAGCGGGAAGAAGTAACACCGGGGAGCTGTTTTTT. The rearrangement combines TRBV27 with TRBJ2-2, and TRBD2 matches 12 of the central bases. The CDR3 measures 19 amino acids from cysteine to phenylalanine. The kept DNA is CDR3 alone, 57 bases in frame from the first base. Looking up the germline V gene (reference sequence) yields CDR1 MNHEY and CDR2 SMNVEV. V loses 8 bases at its end and J loses 2 bases; junction bases beyond the gene matches: 15.